The clone carrying this T cell receptor beta chain was picked up one time. Generated by immunoSEQ multiplex PCR, the TCRdb table keeps only in-frame clones and is missing some. Of nearly 350,000 clones in the sample, around four fifths are singletons; the top ten hold 2.5% to 3%. The data belong to a study of blood T cell repertoires in COVID-19. Study-level background: The United States, Italy and Spain provided the acute and convalescent COVID-19 samples.

The TCR comes from a man aged 25 to 40 with active or convalescent COVID-19. Material for sequencing was peripheral blood.

The CDR3 is CASSSPTSGRIWEQFF. As DNA, the CDR3 is TGTGCCAGCAGCTCTCCGACTAGCGGGCGTATCTGGGAGCAGTTCTTC. The chain is built from TRBV5-4 and TRBJ2-1; 10 bases fit TRBD2. The V segment lost 3 bases and the J segment 10 bases; nucleotides outside the gene matches: 13. The length of the CDR3 is 16 residues. Germline CDR1 reads SGHNT; CDR2 reads YYREEE (reference sequence).